The 21 T cell receptor beta chains in this list originate from one sample, sequenced in a study of T cell clonality in common variable immunodeficiency. Method: immunoSEQ multiplex PCR; TCRdb's copy keeps in-frame clones and lacks some. Observed in the sample are 35,000 or so clones, none of them singletons. The sequencing sample was made of peripheral blood mononuclear cells. These receptors originate from a person aged 18-70 years in good health.

This clone was found many times. The read finishes 3 residues shy of the CDR3 end, and the germline J gene is used to complete it. The gene calls are TRBV14 and TRBJ1-6, with D possibly being TRBD1 (5 bases). CDR3 length: 17 amino acids. Deletions cut 2 bases from V and 7 bases from J, with 18 bases between. The germline V gene has CDR1 SGHDN and CDR2 FVKESK. The DNA read from the CDR3 is TGTGCCAGCAGCCAAAAGTGGGGCGCCGGGAGAAATTCACCC. It yields the protein CASSQKWGAGRNSP. The entire CDR3 reads CASSQKWGAGRNSPLHF.

Ten or more counts support this clone. Here the CDR3 reads CASSIQGDSPLHF. The CDR3 bases that were read are TGTGCCAGTAGTATACAAGGGGATTCACCC. This chain uses TRBV19 with TRBJ1-6; possibly TRBD1 for D (5 bases). The read stops 3 residues short of the end of the CDR3; the missing end is completed from the germline J gene. Looked up from germline, CDR1 is LNHDA and CDR2 is SQIVND (reference sequence). V was shortened by 2 bases and J by 8 bases, with 7 bases between the two germline ends. CDR3 length equals 13 residues. Full variable domain (outside the CDR3, taken from reference TRBV19 and TRBJ1-6): DGGITQSPKYLFRKEGQNVTLSCEQNLNHDAMYWYRQDPGQGLRLIYYSQIVNDFQKGDIAEGYSVSREKKESFPLTVTSAQKNPTAFYLCASSIQGDSPLHFGNGTRLTVT.

This clone was seen repeatedly, ten times or more. The observed sequence ends 3 residues before the CDR3 terminus, with the missing tail filled in from the germline J gene. The rearrangement joins TRBV20-1 to TRBJ1-6, with TRBD1 as a possible D gene (5 bases). The V gene's germline CDR1 is DFQATT and CDR2 SNEGSKA (reference sequence). The CDR3 is 14 amino acids. Trimming shortened V by 6 bases and J by 6 bases, and 15 bases separated the two germline ends. CDR3 DNA (partial): TGCAGTGCACAGGAGGCAGGCTCTAATTCACCC. Its translation: CSAQEAGSNSP. The complete CDR3 sequence is CSAQEAGSNSPLHF.

This clone has at least ten counts. Read sequence stops 3 residues before the CDR3 end, and the germline J gene provides the missing end. This sequence joins TRBV7-2 and TRBJ2-3, with 7 bases that match TRBD1. V gave up 5 bases and J gave up 6 bases; unmatched junction bases: 5. In germline, CDR1 is SGHTA, CDR2 FQGNSA. This CDR3 is built from 13 residues. The DNA read from the CDR3 is TGTGCCAGCAGCCGAAACAGGGGTGATACG. Encoded protein: CASSRNRGDT. The entire CDR3 protein is CASSRNRGDTQYF. The whole variable domain, remainder taken from reference TRBV7-2 and TRBJ2-3, is GAGVSQSPSNKVTEKGKDVELRCDPISGHTALYWYRQSLGQGLEFLIYFQGNSAPDKSGLPSDRFSAERTGGSVSTLTIQRTQQEDSAVYLCASSRNRGDTQYFGPGTRLTVL.

This clone has ten or more counts. The read terminates 3 residues before the CDR3 end, so the remaining end is supplied by the germline J gene. This chain uses TRBV4-2 with TRBJ2-1; weak D call: TRBD1 (6 bases). CDR3 length: 15 amino acids. Trimming cost V 5 bases and J 4 bases, with 15 bases left between them. CDR1 is LGHNA, CDR2 YNFKEQ, per germline. The CDR3 region is CASSSHRAPYNEQFF. The sequenced CDR3 bases are TGTGCCAGCAGCTCCCACAGGGCCCCTTACAATGAG.

This clone was picked up many times. The CDR3 bases that were read are TGCGCCAGCAGCCCGATTGGCGGGGCCAACGTC. It encodes CASSPIGGANV. The complete CDR3 protein is CASSPIGGANVLTF. The rearrangement links TRBV5-1 to TRBJ2-6; D is uncertain. The read finishes 3 residues shy of the CDR3 end, and the germline J gene is used to complete it. Looked up from germline, CDR1 is SGHRS and CDR2 is YFSETQ. V lost 4 bases and J lost 4, with 9 bases in between. The CDR3 covers 14 residues.

This clone was counted many times. With the read ending 3 residues before the CDR3 end, the germline J gene is used to fill in that end. V and J are TRBV2 and TRBJ2-1; 7 nucleotides match TRBD2. Germline V gene sequence: CDR1 SNHLY, CDR2 FYNNEI. The CDR3 totals 14 residues. With 4 bases clipped from V and 6 bases from J, the junction kept 6 bases outside the gene matches. CDR3 sequence: CASSASGPFNEQFF. Incomplete CDR3 DNA: TGTGCCAGCAGTGCTAGCGGTCCTTTCAATGAG.

This clone came up many times. The missing CDR3 end, 3 residues past where the read stops, is filled in from the germline J gene. V gene TRBV7-6 combines with J gene TRBJ2-7; 8 bases line up with TRBD2. CDR1 and CDR2 from the germline V gene are SGHVS and FNYEAQ. The CDR3 covers 16 residues. V was pared by 2 bases and J by 0 bases, with 6 bases of the junction left unmatched. CDR3 sequence: CASSLYQRGTSYEQYF. The DNA read from the CDR3 is TGTGCCAGCAGCTTATACCAGCGGGGGACCTCCTACGAG.

This clone was counted at least ten times. The covered CDR3 bases are TGTGCCATCAGTGATTCCAGAAGGGGGTTCGACGAG. Translated, it gives CAISDSRRGFDE. The CDR3 in full is CAISDSRRGFDEQYF. V and J are TRBV10-3 and TRBJ2-7, with TRBD1 as a possible D gene (6 bases). The CDR3 extends 3 residues past the end of the read, so its final part is completed from the germline J gene. The CDR3 has 15 residues. In germline, CDR1 is ENHRY, CDR2 SYGVKD. Trimming left V 3 bases short and J 5 bases short, with 17 bases between.

This clone was found many times. Read data end 3 residues before the CDR3 end; the end is taken from the germline J gene. The chain employs TRBV30 and TRBJ1-1, with a possible D match to TRBD1 (6 bases). Trimming removed 3 bases at V and 4 bases at J, with 12 bases between. The CDR3 extends over 13 amino acids. CDR1 is GTSNPN, CDR2 SVGIG, per germline (reference sequence). CDR3 sequence reads: CAWRGGQGTEAFF. The sequenced part of the CDR3 DNA is TGTGCCTGGAGGGGGGGGCAGGGCACTGAA.

Ten or more counts support this clone. With the read ending 3 residues before the CDR3 end, the germline J gene is used to fill in that end. The V and J genes are TRBV6-2 or TRBV6-3 and TRBJ2-7, with no clear D. This CDR3 is built from 11 residues. Germline V gene sequence: CDR1 MNHEY, CDR2 SVGEGT. V was clipped by 2 bases and J by 6 bases, with 5 bases between them. CDR3: CASSYMAEQYF. The DNA read from the CDR3 is TGTGCCAGCAGTTACATGGCCGAG.

This clone was seen repeatedly, ten times or more. The sequenced part of the CDR3 DNA is TGTGCCAGCAGGGAGTACACACAGGGGAGAGATACG. Translation: CASREYTQGRDT. The complete CDR3 protein is CASREYTQGRDTQYF. The V gene is TRBV6-2 or TRBV6-3, the J gene TRBJ2-3; 7 positions agree with TRBD1. The sequenced fragment ends 3 residues before the CDR3 boundary, so the rest is inferred from the germline J gene. The CDR3 is 15 residues long. J lost 5 bases, V lost 6 bases, and 11 bases had no gene match. CDR1 and CDR2 from the germline V gene are MNHEY and SVGEGT.

This clone was seen ten or more times. The read falls 3 residues short of the CDR3 end, and the missing part is taken from the germline J gene. The J gene is TRBJ2-1, the V gene TRBV5-1, with D possibly being TRBD1 (5 bases). CDR3 size: 12 residues. Deletions cut 0 bases from V and 7 bases from J, with 5 bases between. Germline assignment: CDR1 SGHRS and CDR2 YFSETQ. CDR3 bases read: TGCGCCAGCAGCTTGGAGGGGAATGAG. It codes for CASSLEGNE. In full, the CDR3 is CASSLEGNEQFF.

This clone came up many times. The read ends 3 residues shy of where the CDR3 ends; the end is completed using the germline J gene. This sequence joins TRBV30 and TRBJ1-5, with D perhaps TRBD1 (5 bases). V lost 2 bases, J lost 2 bases, and 16 bases lay in between. The CDR3 has 16 amino acids. Germline CDR1 is GTSNPN and CDR2 is SVGIG (reference sequence). CDR3 DNA (partial): TGTGCCTGGAGTACCGGAGGGGCGCCTGGCAATCAGCCC. This sequence encodes CAWSTGGAPGNQP. The entire CDR3 sequence reads CAWSTGGAPGNQPQHF.

This clone was counted at least ten times. The sequenced fragment ends 3 residues before the CDR3 boundary, so the rest is inferred from the germline J gene. The chain carries TRBV12-3 or TRBV12-4 and TRBJ1-1; 7 nucleotides line up with TRBD1. There are 13 residues in the CDR3. V lost 5 bases, J lost 5 bases, and 5 bases stayed unmatched. Partial CDR3 DNA: TGTGCCAGCAGTAGACAGGGTAGAACTGAA. This sequence encodes CASSRQGRTE. The full CDR3 reads CASSRQGRTEAFF.

The sample holds many counts of this clone. The CDR3 is cut off 3 residues early in the read; its end comes from the germline J gene. The chain joins TRBV7-2 to TRBJ1-2; D unresolved. Germline V CDR1 and CDR2: SGHTA, FQGNSA. The CDR3 contains 14 residues. V lost 6 bases and J lost 7, with 18 bases in between. This CDR3 is CASSLRKTPGGYTF. CDR3 DNA (partial): TGTGCCAGCAGTCTACGAAAGACGCCGGGTGGC. The full variable domain, completed using reference TRBV7-2 and TRBJ1-2, is GAGVSQSPSNKVTEKGKDVELRCDPISGHTALYWYRQSLGQGLEFLIYFQGNSAPDKSGLPSDRFSAERTGGSVSTLTIQRTQQEDSAVYLCASSLRKTPGGYTFGSGTRLTVV.

Ten or more counts support this clone. The DNA ends 3 residues before the CDR3 does, and the rest of the CDR3 is filled in from the germline J gene. The rearrangement joins TRBV20-1 to TRBJ2-1, with D tentatively TRBD2 (5 bases). The CDR3 consists of 12 residues. Trimming left V 7 bases short and J 6 bases short, with 13 bases between. Per the germline V gene, CDR1 is DFQATT and CDR2 is SNEGSKA (reference sequence). CDR3: CSGPSRSNEQFF. The sequenced CDR3 bases are TGCAGTGGGCCTAGCAGATCCAATGAG.

Ten or more counts support this clone. From the germline J gene comes the end of the CDR3, since the read stops 3 residues before it. This sequence joins TRBV6-2 or TRBV6-3 and TRBJ1-2; D is perhaps TRBD1 (6 bases). CDR3 length equals 13 residues. V gave up 5 bases and J gave up 3 bases, with 10 bases separating them. Looked up from germline, CDR1 is MNHEY and CDR2 is SVGEGT. CDR3 sequence: CASSIRQDYGYTF. The part of the CDR3 DNA that was read is TGTGCCAGCAGTATCCGACAGGACTATGGC.

This clone was picked up many times. The read halts 3 residues ahead of the CDR3 end, with the missing end drawn from the germline J gene. The chain is built from TRBV7-9 and TRBJ1-2; a weak D match, TRBD1 (6 bases). CDR3 length: 13 residues. The V end was cut by 3 bases, the J end by 7 bases, with 12 bases between. Germline assignment: CDR1 SEHNR and CDR2 FQNEAQ (reference sequence). The part of the CDR3 DNA that was read is TGTGCCAGCAGCTTCGGGACACAGTCTGGC. Translated, it gives CASSFGTQSG. The complete CDR3 reads CASSFGTQSGYTF. The whole variable domain, filled in from reference TRBV7-9 and TRBJ1-2, reads DTGVSQNPRHKITKRGQNVTFRCDPISEHNRLYWYRQTLGQGPEFLTYFQNEAQLEKSRLLSDRFSAERPKGSFSTLEIQRTEQGDSAMYLCASSFGTQSGYTFGSGTRLTVV.

This clone has ten or more counts. The read finishes 3 residues shy of the CDR3 end, and the germline J gene is used to complete it. The chain is built from TRBV20-1 and TRBJ2-7; D gene unclear. Trimming shortened V by 1 base and J by 6 bases, and 13 bases separated the two germline ends. Per the germline V gene, CDR1 is DFQATT and CDR2 is SNEGSKA (reference sequence). The CDR3 has 13 residues. CDR3 amino acids: CSARGPGSGEQYF. CDR3 bases read: TGCAGTGCTAGAGGGCCGGGTTCTGGCGAG.

Many counts were recorded for this clone. The CDR3 end lies 3 residues beyond the end of the read and is filled in from the germline J gene. The rearrangement joins TRBV5-4 to TRBJ2-7; weak D call: TRBD1 (6 bases). The length of the CDR3 is 14 residues. V lost 2 bases and J lost 2, with 11 bases in between. Germline CDR1 reads SGHNT; CDR2 reads YYREEE (reference sequence). The covered CDR3 bases are TGTGCCAGCAGCTTCAGGGGTGAGACCTACGAG. Protein sequence: CASSFRGETYE. The whole CDR3 reads CASSFRGETYEQYF.